The next 5 T cell receptor beta chains were all read from a single sample in a study of blood T cell repertoires in COVID-19. Libraries were prepared by immunoSEQ multiplex PCR; TCRdb keeps only in-frame clonotypes and omits some of them. The sample consists of approximately 70,000 clones, 90% of them appearing once. Sample: peripheral blood. The receptors shown here come from a woman aged 18 to 35 with acute or convalescent COVID-19.

CDR3 protein: CASSPTGDSNQPQHF. Written as DNA, the CDR3 is TGTGCCAGCAGCCCAACCGGGGATAGCAATCAGCCCCAGCATTTT. The chain is built from TRBV7-6 and TRBJ1-5; no definite D call. The V end was cut by 5 bases, the J end by 0 bases, with 11 bases between. This CDR3 is 15 amino acids long. Germline CDR1 SGHVS, CDR2 FNYEAQ. The full variable domain, its missing parts supplied by reference TRBV7-6 and TRBJ1-5, is GAGVSQSPRYKVTKRGQDVALRCDPISGHVSLYWYRQALGQGPEFLTYFNYEAQQDKSGLPNDRFSAERPEGSISTLTIQRTEQRDSAMYRCASSPTGDSNQPQHFGDGTRLSIL.

The chain has TRBV28 and TRBJ2-7; D gene ambiguous. Germline V lookup: CDR1 MDHEN, CDR2 SYDVKM. V was pared by 5 bases and J by 3 bases, with 14 bases between. The CDR3 length is 14 residues. CDR3 DNA: TGTGCCAGCAGTAACCGACCCACGGGCTACGAGCAGTACTTC. It yields the protein CASSNRPTGYEQYF.

The V and J genes are TRBV5-6 and TRBJ2-7, with D perhaps TRBD1 (6 bases). The CDR3 extends over 16 amino acids. Germline V gives CDR1 SGHDT, CDR2 YYEEEE. V lost 0 bases, J lost 4 bases, and 17 bases lay in between. The CDR3 spells CASSLAGQGSWYEQYF. DNA of the CDR3: TGTGCCAGCAGCTTGGCGGGGCAGGGGTCGTGGTACGAGCAGTACTTC.

This sequence joins TRBV30 and TRBJ1-4, with 7 bases identical to TRBD1. Trimming removed 3 bases from V and 7 bases from J; junction bases left unmatched: 11. CDR3 size: 15 residues. Germline-derived CDR1 and CDR2 are GTSNPN and SVGIG (reference sequence). The CDR3 DNA reads as TGTGCCTGGAGCCCGGGACAGCTCACCTTTGAAAAACTGTTTTTT. This translates into CAWSPGQLTFEKLFF.

This sequence joins TRBV6-5 and TRBJ1-1; possibly TRBD1 for D (6 bases). The CDR3 is made up of 14 amino acids. Trimming left V 7 bases short and J 5 bases short, with 17 bases between. CDR1 MNHEY and CDR2 SVGAGI come from the germline V gene. The chain's CDR3 is CASTMLGARTEAFF. The CDR3 bases are TGTGCCAGCACGATGCTGGGGGCGAGGACTGAAGCTTTCTTT.